The 12 T cell receptor beta chains reported below all come from one sample, sequenced in a study of T cells in Graves' hyperthyroidism and ophthalmopathy. Regions amplified from RNA transcripts were the TCR beta CDR3 regions. RT-PCR in the first round (using the HTBI primer set) targeted the TCR CDR3. TCRdb re-called the multiplex PCR reads through MiXCR, storing one row per CDR3 protein. The sample lists 550,000 to 700,000 distinct CDR3 sequences; approximately 15% were seen once. Source material: blood. Every receptor here comes from a woman between 35 and 50 years old with Graves' ophthalmopathy.

In this sample, this clonotype turned up many times. The rearrangement uses TRBV29-1 and TRBJ2-5; D perhaps matches TRBD2 (5 bases). Trimming removed 7 bases from V and 1 base from J, with 16 bases in between. The CDR3 consists of 14 residues. Germline V gene data show CDR1 as SQVTM and CDR2 as ANQGSEA. The CDR3 sequence: CSALRDVGQETQYF. The CDR3 nucleotides are TGCAGCGCCCTCCGGGATGTGGGCCAAGAGACCCAGTACTTC.

This chain links TRBV7-8 with TRBJ2-7; a weak D match, TRBD1 (6 bases). V was cut by 5 bases and J by 2 bases, with 13 bases left in between. This CDR3 region has 14 residues. Germline loops: CDR1 SGHVS, CDR2 FQNEAQ. DNA for the CDR3: TGTGCCAGCAGCGTGAACAGGGTCCCCTACGAGCAGTACTTC. As protein: CASSVNRVPYEQYF.

This clonotype was seen a handful of times. The chain is built from TRBV11-2 and TRBJ2-5; TRBD1 or TRBD2 may be the D gene (6 bases each). Per the germline V gene, CDR1 is SGHAT and CDR2 is FQNNGV. Trimming pared 7 bases from V and 5 bases from J, leaving 14 bases between. This CDR3 contains 13 residues. CDR3 protein: CASKGGRWETQYF. Written as DNA, the CDR3 is TGTGCCAGCAAAGGGGGGCGTTGGGAGACCCAGTACTTC.

This clonotype was seen repeatedly, ten times or more. This sequence joins TRBV7-9 and TRBJ2-5; possibly TRBD2 for D (7 bases). The CDR3 has 15 amino acids. The germline V and J ends were trimmed by 4 bases and 5 bases, with 17 bases remaining between them. CDR1 SEHNR and CDR2 FQNEAQ come from the germline V gene (reference sequence). This CDR3 is CASSSEAGAWETQYF. The CDR3 coding sequence is TGTGCCAGCAGCTCCGAGGCGGGGGCGTGGGAGACCCAGTACTTC.

J is TRBJ2-5 and V is TRBV12-3 or TRBV12-4; no definite D call. V was trimmed by 2 bases and J by 5 bases, leaving 9 bases between them. The CDR3 runs to 13 residues. CDR3 coding DNA: TGTGCCAGCAGTTTAAAGGCTCTCGAGACCCAGTACTTC. Translated, it gives CASSLKALETQYF.

This clonotype was counted many times. V is TRBV5-1 and J is TRBJ1-2; D might be TRBD1 (5 bases). Germline V gives CDR1 SGHRS, CDR2 YFSETQ. The CDR3 extends over 15 amino acids. The V and J ends lost 2 bases and 4 bases respectively, with 15 bases between them. The CDR3 DNA reads TGCGCCAGCAGCTTCGGCGGGGCCCCCTTCTATGGCTACACCTTC. This gives the protein CASSFGGAPFYGYTF.

CDR3 region: CASSQDQGGTEAFF. Here the CDR3 DNA reads TGTGCCAGCAGCCAAGATCAGGGAGGGACTGAAGCTTTCTTT. The chain joins TRBV3-1 to TRBJ1-1; tentatively, D is TRBD1 (5 bases). Trimming took off 0 bases at V and 5 bases at J, with 10 bases between the two ends. The CDR3 loop spans 14 amino acids. The V gene's germline CDR1 is LGHDT and CDR2 YNNKEL (reference sequence).

The sample holds many counts of this clonotype. V usage is TRBV10-2 and J usage is TRBJ2-7; 8 nucleotides agree with TRBD2. Germline V gives CDR1 WSHSY, CDR2 SAAADI. The CDR3 covers 15 residues. V gave up 0 bases and J gave up 9 bases; unmatched junction bases: 10. Here the CDR3 reads CASSESTSGSDAQYF. DNA of the CDR3: TGCGCCAGCAGTGAGTCAACTAGCGGTAGCGACGCGCAGTACTTC.

This clonotype was seen ten or more times. This chain connects TRBV7-2 to TRBJ2-2; a weak D match, TRBD1 (6 bases). Trimming shortened V by 7 bases and J by 5 bases, and 17 bases separated the two germline ends. Germline-derived CDR1 and CDR2 are SGHTA and FQGNSA. The length of the CDR3 is 15 residues. The CDR3: CASNPSGTRTGELFF. Written as DNA, the CDR3 is TGTGCCAGCAACCCATCCGGGACAAGGACCGGGGAGCTGTTTTTT.

This clonotype was recorded many times. The chain links TRBV11-2 to TRBJ2-5, with D possibly TRBD1 on 5 matching bases. With 4 bases removed from V and 1 base from J, the gap between germline ends came to 10 bases. Germline lookup yields CDR1 SGHAT and CDR2 FQNNGV. The CDR3 is 14 amino acids. This chain's CDR3 is CASSYLDSQETQYF. In DNA form, the CDR3 reads TGTGCCAGCAGCTACCTAGACAGCCAAGAGACCCAGTACTTC.

The table lists this clonotype with many counts. The gene calls are TRBV28 and TRBJ2-7; D is unresolved. CDR3 length: 13 residues. The germline gives CDR1 MDHEN, CDR2 SYDVKM. V lost 6 bases to trimming and J lost 1 base, with 10 bases between them. The CDR3 DNA sequence: TGTGCCAGCAGCCCCGCACGATCCTACGAGCAGTACTTC. Its translation: CASSPARSYEQYF. Together with reference TRBV28 and TRBJ2-7, the CDR3 gives the full variable domain: DVKVTQSSRYLVKRTGEKVFLECVQDMDHENMFWYRQDPGLGLRLIYFSYDVKMKEKGDIPEGYSVSREKKERFSLILESASTNQTSMYLCASSPARSYEQYFGPGTRLTVT.

V usage is TRBV7-3 and J usage is TRBJ2-3; 11 bases are shared with TRBD1. CDR3 length: 16 amino acids. CDR1 is SGHTA, CDR2 FQGTGA, per germline. With 5 bases clipped from V and 0 bases from J, the junction kept 4 bases outside the gene matches. In DNA form, the CDR3 reads TGTGCCAGCAGCCCGGGGACAGGGGGTAGCACAGATACGCAGTATTTT. Translating it yields CASSPGTGGSTDTQYF.